Below, 9 T cell receptor beta chains from the same sample are listed, as sequenced in a study of Ad26.COV2.S vaccination and SARS-CoV-2 variants (dated by TCRdb to the early 2020s). The treatment or condition label of this sample denotes: around 19 received Ad26.COV2.S at low or high dose, single or two shots; about 5 received placebo; per-sample allocation not given. For vaccine and placebo recipients, the sequenced repertoires came from samples collected on day 63 after the first injection. Library preparation employed the immunoSEQ multiplex PCR assay. TCRdb holds this immuneACCESS table with in-frame rearrangements only. Some clones are missing; in checked studies, unresolved V genes explain under half, and the rest has no known cause. The sample contains some 370,000 clones, 83% of them found a single time. The ten largest clones take up approximately 7.8% of the sample. Sequences were derived from peripheral blood, sampled in a trial of Ad26.COV2.S vaccine versus placebo. The receptor source for this set is a person between 18 and 65 years old who received the Ad26.COV2.S COVID-19 vaccine or a placebo.

V usage is TRBV11-3 and J usage is TRBJ1-6, with 7 bases lining up with TRBD1. With 5 bases clipped from V and 9 bases from J, the junction kept 13 bases outside the gene matches. The CDR3 contains 16 residues. Germline V gene sequence: CDR1 SGHNT, CDR2 YENEEA. CDR3: CASSQRHRGRGSPLHF. For the CDR3, the DNA is TGTGCCAGCAGCCAAAGACACAGGGGCCGCGGTTCACCCCTCCACTTT.

This clone was observed a few times. In DNA form, the CDR3 reads TGTGCCAGCAGCAACAACTTCGTGAGCGGCCTCCTTAACTATGGCTACACCTTC. It translates to CASSNNFVSGLLNYGYTF. The chain is built from TRBV21-1 and TRBJ1-2. TRBV21-1 corresponds to a pseudogene. There are 18 residues in the CDR3.

The chain links TRBV24-1 to TRBJ1-1; weak D call: TRBD1 (6 bases). The CDR3 is 14 amino acids. Per germline, CDR1 KGHDR and CDR2 SFDVKD. V was clipped by 2 bases and J by 7 bases, with 13 bases between them. In DNA, the CDR3 is TGTGCCACCAGTGATTCCTTACAGGGAGATGAAGCTTTCTTT. Encoded protein: CATSDSLQGDEAFF.

The chain uses TRBV7-9 and TRBJ2-7; D not certain. Germline V gene lookup returns CDR1 SEHNR and CDR2 FQNEAQ (reference sequence). This CDR3 is 13 amino acids long. Trimming left V 4 bases short and J 4 bases short, with 11 bases between. CDR3 region: CASSSSGPYEQYF. The CDR3, as DNA: TGTGCCAGCAGCTCCTCGGGCCCTTACGAGCAGTACTTC.

The J gene is TRBJ2-3, the V gene TRBV6-5; a possible D gene is TRBD2 (6 bases). V gave up 5 bases and J gave up 8 bases, with 20 bases separating them. This CDR3 contains 15 residues. Germline values: CDR1 MNHEY, CDR2 SVGAGI. In DNA form, the CDR3 reads TGTGCCAGCAGTCCCCGACAGCCGGGAGCGGCTACGCAGTATTTT. Amino acids: CASSPRQPGAATQYF.

The CDR3 DNA is TGTGCCAGCTCACGGAGCCCTCCCACCTTCAGGACAGGGGGACTGTACTTC. Its protein product is CASSRSPPTFRTGGLYF. The chain recombines TRBV18 with TRBJ2-7; 10 positions agree with TRBD1. The junction had 21 bases not matched to a gene; V was cut back by 4 bases and J by 12 bases. This CDR3 contains 17 residues. Germline CDR1 KGHSH, CDR2 LQKENI. Together with reference TRBV18 and TRBJ2-7, the CDR3 gives the full variable domain: NAGVMQNPRHLVRRRGQEARLRCSPMKGHSHVYWYRQLPEEGLKFMVYLQKENIIDESGMPKERFSAEFPKEGPSILRIQQVVRGDSAAYFCASSRSPPTFRTGGLYFGPGTRLTVT.

The chain links TRBV15 to TRBJ1-6; D gene uncertain. Germline values: CDR1 LNHNV, CDR2 YYDKDF (reference sequence). V shed 6 bases and J shed 5 bases, with 17 bases lying between them. The CDR3 totals 16 residues. The CDR3 region has the DNA TGTGCCACCAGGGGAGGGCCATGGGATAATAATTCACCCCTCCACTTT. Amino acid sequence: CATRGGPWDNNSPLHF.

This chain joins TRBV19 and TRBJ1-6; no firm D call. The CDR3 runs to 15 residues. The V and J ends lost 8 bases and 0 bases respectively, with 11 bases between them. The germline V gene has CDR1 LNHDA and CDR2 SQIVND (reference sequence). The CDR3 region is CASVHGSSYNSPLHF. The CDR3 DNA is TGTGCCAGTGTGCATGGGAGCTCCTATAATTCACCCCTCCACTTT.

The chain combines TRBV2 with TRBJ1-1; D gene unclear. CDR3 size: 13 residues. Trimming pared 2 bases from V and 4 bases from J, leaving 8 bases between. CDR1 and CDR2 from the germline V gene are SNHLY and FYNNEI. CDR3 loop: CASSELFGTEAFF. The CDR3 nucleotides read TGTGCCAGCAGTGAACTTTTTGGCACTGAAGCTTTCTTT.